The next 5 T cell receptor beta chains were all read from a single sample in a study of T cell responses to AZD1222 COVID-19 vaccine. Method: immunoSEQ multiplex PCR; TCRdb's copy keeps in-frame clones and lacks some. The data contain about 110,000 clones, about 90% of them singletons. The sample here was peripheral blood, taken on day 0 of AZD1222 vaccination. These receptors all come from an adult in good health.

The chain is built from TRBV18 and TRBJ2-7; TRBD2 matches at 9 bases. The V and J ends lost 6 bases and 3 bases, in that order; junction bases with no gene match: 12. From germline, CDR1 is KGHSH and CDR2 LQKENI. CDR3 length equals 16 residues. The CDR3 region is CASSQRMETSGYEQYF. The CDR3 nucleotides read TGTGCCAGCTCCCAGAGGATGGAGACTAGCGGCTACGAGCAGTACTTC.

The V gene is TRBV4-3, the J gene TRBJ1-2; possibly TRBD1 for D (6 bases). CDR3 length: 15 amino acids. Trimming left V 3 bases short and J 8 bases short, with 19 bases between. CDR1 is LGHNA, CDR2 YSLEER, per germline. The CDR3 sequence: CASSQEVGGRGGYTF. The CDR3 DNA is TGCGCCAGCAGCCAGGAAGTGGGGGGGCGAGGAGGCTACACCTTC.

The V and J genes are TRBV15 and TRBJ2-1, with D hard to call. Trimming took 1 base from V and 0 from J, leaving 7 bases between them. The CDR3 has 15 residues. Germline V gives CDR1 LNHNV, CDR2 YYDKDF (reference sequence). The CDR3 coding sequence is TGTGCCACCAGCAGAGCGGCAGGCTCCTACAATGAGCAGTTCTTC. Translating gives CATSRAAGSYNEQFF. Drawing the rest from reference TRBV15 and TRBJ2-1, the complete variable domain is DAMVIQNPRYQVTQFGKPVTLSCSQTLNHNVMYWYQQKSSQAPKLLFHYYDKDFNNEADTPDNFQSRRPNTSFCFLDIRSPGLGDTAMYLCATSRAAGSYNEQFFGPGTRLTVL.

The J gene is TRBJ2-7, the V gene TRBV25-1, with TRBD1 identical over 11 bases. Germline V gene sequence: CDR1 MGHDK, CDR2 SYGVNS. This CDR3 has 15 residues. V lost 3 bases and J lost 3; bases outside the gene matches: 4. The CDR3 DNA reads TGTGCCAGCAGTGATGGGGGACAGGGGGTCTACGAGCAGTACTTC. It encodes CASSDGGQGVYEQYF.

The J gene is TRBJ1-4, the V gene TRBV2; 10 bases agree with TRBD1. The CDR3 runs to 15 residues. The V gene's germline CDR1 is SNHLY and CDR2 FYNNEI. The V segment lost 0 bases and the J segment 8 bases; nucleotides outside the gene matches: 3. This CDR3 is CASSEAGGQGEKLFF. The CDR3 coding sequence is TGTGCCAGCAGTGAAGCTGGGGGACAGGGGGAAAAACTGTTTTTT.